Described below is a single TCR beta chain sequence and its context. These data come from a study of blood T cell repertoires in COVID-19. V shed 8 bases, J shed 4 bases, and the junction held 15 bases outside the gene matches. The germline gives CDR1 SGHAT, CDR2 FQNNGV. The CDR3 totals 18 residues. Per the study methods: Scientists estimated how many nucleated cells there were by amplifying reference gene primers. Sequenced by immunoSEQ multiplex PCR; TCRdb stores in-frame clones only, minus some. That table gives V, J and clone size, and the DNA gave D and trimming. Among 150,000 to 200,000 clones, about 88% were seen once, and the ten largest hold roughly 20%.

This clonotype was sampled from a woman over 75 with acute or convalescent COVID-19. This sequence joins TRBV11-2 and TRBJ2-1, with TRBD2 identical over 12 bases. Specimen: peripheral blood. In nucleotides, the CDR3 is TGTGCCAGCCAAAAGTCGGCGCTAGCGGGGGGGCCGTACAATGAGCAGTTCTTC. This translates into CASQKSALAGGPYNEQFF.